At least ten counts were recorded for the clone carrying this TCR beta chain. The sample belongs to a study of blood T cells in healthy people across ages. In germline, CDR1 is SGHTA, CDR2 FQGNSA. Deletions cut 5 bases from V and 1 base from J, with 15 bases between. The CDR3 length is 15 residues. Primed by a sample-barcoded 5' primer and a J-beta primer mix, a second PCR proceeded for roughly 6 to 12 cycles. Using its own MiXCR run on the 5' RACE reads, TCRdb lists one record per CDR3 protein. This sample has 1.5 million to 2 million distinct CDR3 sequences; 35% to 50% occur once, and the top ten carry roughly 23%. Ten milliliters of peripheral blood were drawn from each donor.

This TCR came from a human donor in good health. Sequenced sample: blood. V is TRBV7-2 and J is TRBJ2-7; possibly TRBD1 for D (6 bases). The CDR3 DNA sequence: TGTGCCAGCAGCGTACCGGGACACCCGTCCTACGAGCAGTACTTC. Its protein is CASSVPGHPSYEQYF.